The 10 T cell receptor beta chains below come from one sample, sequenced in a study of control samples from healthy donors and cancer patients. Here immunoSEQ multiplex PCR was the method, and the copy in TCRdb shows in-frame clones only, minus some. The sample lists approximately 100,000 clones, roughly 89% occurring once. The sample consisted of blood. Every receptor here comes from a human donor in good health. The donor label of this sample is uncertain.

V gene TRBV2 combines with J gene TRBJ1-4; 9 nucleotides match TRBD1. The CDR3 is 11 residues long. V lost 5 bases and J lost 12; bases outside the gene matches: 1. The germline V gene has CDR1 SNHLY and CDR2 FYNNEI. The CDR3 spells CASSTGGELFF. The CDR3 region has the DNA TGTGCCAGCAGTACAGGGGGCGAACTGTTTTTT.

The CDR3 protein is CASSQEKFQGYNEQFF. The CDR3 DNA follows: TGTGCCAGCAGCCAAGAAAAGTTCCAGGGGTACAATGAGCAGTTCTTC. The gene calls are TRBV3-1 (or the pseudogene TRBV3-2) and TRBJ2-1; tentatively, D is TRBD1 (6 bases). Germline loops: CDR1 LGHDT, CDR2 YNNKEL (reference sequence). CDR3 size: 16 residues. V dropped 0 bases and J dropped 4 bases, with 13 bases sitting between them.

J is TRBJ2-5 and V is TRBV5-4, with 8 bases aligning to TRBD1. The CDR3 length is 13 residues. CDR1 is SGHNT, CDR2 YYREEE, per germline (reference sequence). The V and J ends lost 2 bases and 4 bases, in that order; junction bases with no gene match: 1. The CDR3 DNA reads TGTGCCAGCAGCTTCGACAGGGGAGAGACCCAGTACTTC. Protein sequence: CASSFDRGETQYF.

This chain connects TRBV10-3 to TRBJ2-7, with D unresolved. The length of the CDR3 is 13 residues. The ends were cut back, 0 bases at V and 5 bases at J, with 8 bases in the middle. In germline, CDR1 is ENHRY, CDR2 SYGVKD. CDR3 DNA: TGTGCCATCAGTGAGTCCTCCACGGACGAGCAGTACTTC. Translated: CAISESSTDEQYF.

The chain combines TRBV15 with TRBJ1-1; no firm D call. V dropped 4 bases and J dropped 1 base, with 7 bases sitting between them. Germline loops: CDR1 LNHNV, CDR2 YYDKDF (reference sequence). The CDR3 extends over 13 amino acids. The CDR3 is CATSTRRNTEAFF. The CDR3 DNA reads TGTGCCACCAGCACCCGACGGAACACTGAAGCTTTCTTT.

This clone was picked up a small number of times. The chain recombines TRBV12-5 with TRBJ1-4, with D hard to call. This CDR3 contains 11 residues. Germline CDR1 LGHNT, CDR2 FRNRAP. Trimming left V 3 bases short and J 10 bases short, with 6 bases between. CDR3 bases: TGTGCTAGTGGTTTACTCGGAAAACTGTTTTTT. Translated: CASGLLGKLFF.

The chain employs TRBV11-2 and TRBJ2-2, with TRBD1 as a possible D gene (6 bases). Looked up from germline, CDR1 is SGHAT and CDR2 is FQNNGV. Trimming cost V 5 bases and J 6 bases, with 16 bases left between them. The CDR3 has 15 amino acids. The CDR3 sequence: CASSTTGSIAGELFF. The CDR3 bases are TGTGCCAGCAGCACCACAGGGAGCATTGCCGGGGAGCTGTTTTTT.

V usage is TRBV5-1 and J usage is TRBJ1-1; D call uncertain. The CDR3 is 13 residues long. Trimming cost V 5 bases and J 1 base, with 9 bases left between them. The germline V gene encodes CDR1 SGHRS and CDR2 YFSETQ. CDR3 amino acids: CASRVAANTEAFF. CDR3 coding DNA: TGCGCCAGCAGGGTGGCGGCGAACACTGAAGCTTTCTTT.

CDR3 coding DNA: TGTGCCATCAGTGAGTCAGAACGGACGAACACTGAAGCTTTCTTT. It yields the protein CAISESERTNTEAFF. The rearrangement uses TRBV10-3 and TRBJ1-1; D is unclear. The germline V and J ends were trimmed by 0 bases and 1 base, with 9 bases remaining between them. This CDR3 is 15 amino acids long. Germline values: CDR1 ENHRY, CDR2 SYGVKD.

The rearrangement links TRBV5-1 to TRBJ1-5; D ambiguous. Germline lookup yields CDR1 SGHRS and CDR2 YFSETQ. The CDR3 has 13 residues. V shed 0 bases and J shed 3 bases, with 4 bases lying between them. CDR3: CASSLDINQPQHF. CDR3 nucleotide sequence: TGCGCCAGCAGCTTGGATATCAATCAGCCCCAGCATTTT.